Sequencing of this TCR beta chain was carried out in a study of blood T cell repertoires in COVID-19. Overall study context: Samples taken during acute and convalescent COVID-19 were collected in the United States, Italy and Spain. Sources were T cells, B-cell-depleted T cells, or PBMCs; the material itself was cDNA or gDNA.

This clone has more than one count but fewer than ten. Germline-derived CDR1 and CDR2 are WNHNN and SYGVQD (reference sequence). The trim removed 6 bases at V and 4 bases at J, leaving 5 bases unmatched. The CDR3 extends over 14 amino acids. As originally analysed: Counts of nucleated cells, estimated from reference gene primer amplification, were obtained. Profiled with immunoSEQ multiplex PCR; TCRdb holds only in-frame clones, not every one. V and J calls and clone size are as listed in that table; D and trimming were resolved from the DNA. The repertoire holds 140,000 to 150,000 clones, with roughly 90% as singletons.

The receptor was isolated from a woman aged 50 to 60 with acute or convalescent COVID-19. Sequenced input: peripheral blood. This chain joins TRBV10-1 and TRBJ1-1; 10 bases are a match to TRBD1. In DNA form, the CDR3 reads TGCGCCAGCAGATGGACAGGGGGTGGCACTGAAGCTTTCTTT. Protein product: CASRWTGGGTEAFF.